This T cell receptor beta chain originates from a study of shared clonotypes between healthy human individuals. Overall study results and limits: In having few donors, the study represented limited genetic and exposure-history diversity. It was only blood that was sampled, and tissue repertoires likely differ.

Germline V gene data show CDR1 as MDHEN and CDR2 as SYDVKM. Trimming took 7 bases from V and 3 from J; bases not matched to a gene: 5. The CDR3 runs 14 residues. Everyone who donated was a Caucasian adult who lived in Nashville, Tennessee. This clone has only a few counts. Its antigen is as yet unknown. The method was immunoSEQ multiplex PCR; TCRdb's version includes in-frame clones alone and lacks a portion of them. The repertoire has fewer than 500,000 clones, 60% to 80% of them found once; the top ten carry approximately 12%. Sequenced material: PBMCs. This receptor was taken from a woman aged 40-49 years in good health. Some clones in this sample may be carry-over from other donors' samples. This rearrangement joins TRBV28 to TRBJ1-5, with TRBD1 identical over 8 bases. The CDR3 loop is CASIQTGVNQPQHF. CDR3 in DNA: TGTGCCAGCATCCAGACAGGGGTCAATCAGCCCCAGCATTTT.